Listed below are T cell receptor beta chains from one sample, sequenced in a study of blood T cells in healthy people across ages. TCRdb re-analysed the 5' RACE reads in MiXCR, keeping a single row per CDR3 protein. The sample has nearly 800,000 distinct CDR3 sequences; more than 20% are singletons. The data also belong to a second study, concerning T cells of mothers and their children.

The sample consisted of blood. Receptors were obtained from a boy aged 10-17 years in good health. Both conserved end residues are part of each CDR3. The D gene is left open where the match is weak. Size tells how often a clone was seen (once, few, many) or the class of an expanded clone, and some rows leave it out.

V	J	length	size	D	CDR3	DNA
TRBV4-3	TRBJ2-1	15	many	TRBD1	CASSLGQGVYNEQFF	TGCGCCAGCAGCCTAGGACAGGGTGTATACAATGAGCAGTTCTTC
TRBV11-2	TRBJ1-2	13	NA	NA	CASSLEDGLGYTF	TGTGCCAGCAGCCTTGAGGACGGGCTCGGCTACACCTTC
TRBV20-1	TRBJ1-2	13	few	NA	CSALETSSSGYTF	TGCAGTGCACTAGAGACGAGCAGCAGTGGCTACACCTTC
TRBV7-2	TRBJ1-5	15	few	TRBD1	CASSLGGDSFQPQHF	TGTGCCAGCAGCTTAGGAGGGGACAGTTTTCAGCCCCAGCATTTT
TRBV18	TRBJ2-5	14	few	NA	CASSPSGSQETQYF	TGTGCCAGCTCACCTAGCGGCAGCCAGGAGACCCAGTACTTC
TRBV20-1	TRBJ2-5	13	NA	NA	CSAQSTGGKTQYF	TGCAGTGCTCAGTCGACAGGAGGGAAGACCCAGTACTTC
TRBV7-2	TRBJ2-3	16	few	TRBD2	CASSSGLAGYTDTQYF	TGTGCCAGCAGCTCGGGACTAGCGGGCTACACAGATACGCAGTATTTT
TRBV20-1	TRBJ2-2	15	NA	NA	CSARAEGGHTGELFF	TGCAGTGCTAGAGCGGAAGGGGGGCACACCGGGGAGCTGTTTTTT
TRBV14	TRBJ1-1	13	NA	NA	CASSQLEGAEAFF	TGTGCCAGCAGCCAACTTGAAGGGGCTGAAGCTTTCTTT
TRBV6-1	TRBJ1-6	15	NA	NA	CASSEGASYNSPLHF	TGTGCCAGCAGTGAAGGGGCCTCCTATAATTCACCCCTCCACTTT
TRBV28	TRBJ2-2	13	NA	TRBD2	CASDGRATGELFF	TGTGCCAGCGACGGGAGGGCGACCGGGGAGCTGTTTTTT
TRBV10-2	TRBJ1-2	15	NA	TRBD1	CASSADRAGSYGYTF	TGCGCCAGCAGTGCCGACAGGGCGGGAAGCTATGGCTACACCTTC
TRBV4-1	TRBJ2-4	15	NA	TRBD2	CASSQVRLAGNIQYF	TGCGCCAGCAGCCAAGTAAGGCTAGCGGGCAACATTCAGTACTTC
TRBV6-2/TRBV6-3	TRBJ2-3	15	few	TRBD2	CASSYGAGVGDTQYF	TGTGCCAGCAGTTACGGTGCGGGAGTTGGAGATACGCAGTATTTT
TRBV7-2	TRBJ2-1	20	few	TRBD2	CASSHPGRLAGGPSYNEQFF	TGTGCCAGCAGCCATCCAGGGAGACTAGCGGGGGGGCCCTCCTACAATGAGCAGTTCTTC
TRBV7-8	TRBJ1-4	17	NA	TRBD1	CAGSLGRQGATNEKLFF	TGTGCCGGCAGCTTAGGTCGACAGGGGGCCACTAATGAAAAACTGTTTTTT
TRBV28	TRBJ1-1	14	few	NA	CASDRTLGNTEAFF	TGTGCCAGCGATCGAACCCTCGGGAACACTGAAGCTTTCTTT
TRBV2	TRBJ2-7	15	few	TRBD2	CASSEGGGRLGEQYF	TGTGCCAGCAGTGAAGGCGGGGGGCGCTTGGGCGAGCAGTACTTC
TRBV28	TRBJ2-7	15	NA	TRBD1	CASSPAGTGTYEQYF	TGTGCCAGTAGCCCCGCCGGGACAGGGACCTACGAGCAGTACTTC
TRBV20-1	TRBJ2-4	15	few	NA	CSASFVLGMGDIQYF	TGCAGTGCTAGTTTCGTCCTAGGGATGGGAGACATTCAGTACTTC
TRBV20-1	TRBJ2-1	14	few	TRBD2	CSATTGGSYNEQFF	TGCAGTGCTACCACGGGGGGCTCCTACAATGAGCAGTTCTTC
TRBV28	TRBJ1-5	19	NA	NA	CASSPRSGGGGRYNQPQHF	TGTGCCAGCAGTCCGCGATCCGGGGGAGGCGGTCGGTACAATCAGCCCCAGCATTTT
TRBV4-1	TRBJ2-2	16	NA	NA	CASSLGGSGSTGELFF	TGCGCCAGCAGCCTTGGGGGGAGCGGCAGCACCGGGGAGCTGTTTTTT
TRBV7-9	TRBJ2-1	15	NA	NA	CASSPPRSSYNEQFF	TGTGCCAGCAGCCCCCCCAGGAGCTCCTACAATGAGCAGTTCTTC
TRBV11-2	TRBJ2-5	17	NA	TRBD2	CASSLVRRLAGVETQYF	TGTGCCAGCAGCTTAGTCCGAAGGCTAGCGGGAGTAGAGACCCAGTACTTC
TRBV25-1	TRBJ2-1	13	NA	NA	CASSEFAYNEQFF	TGTGCCAGCAGTGAATTTGCCTACAATGAGCAGTTCTTC
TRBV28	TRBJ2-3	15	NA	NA	CASSPRAGSTDTQYF	TGTGCCAGCAGTCCCCGGGCGGGGAGCACAGATACGCAGTATTTT
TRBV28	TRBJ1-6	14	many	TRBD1	CASSPGQGGSPLHF	TGTGCCAGCAGCCCCGGACAGGGGGGCTCACCCCTCCACTTT
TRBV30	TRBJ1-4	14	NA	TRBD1	CAWSADRGLEKLFF	TGTGCCTGGAGTGCGGACAGGGGTTTGGAAAAACTGTTTTTT
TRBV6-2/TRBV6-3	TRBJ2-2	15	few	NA	CASSLRTPRTGELFF	TGTGCCAGCAGTTTAAGGACCCCGAGGACCGGGGAGCTGTTTTTT
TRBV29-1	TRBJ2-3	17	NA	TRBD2	CSVETGTSGPSTDTQYF	TGCAGCGTTGAAACCGGGACTAGCGGACCTAGCACAGATACGCAGTATTTT
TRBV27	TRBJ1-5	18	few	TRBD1	CASSPLRTGLLVNQPQHF	TGTGCCAGCAGTCCCCTAAGGACAGGGCTTTTGGTCAATCAGCCCCAGCATTTT
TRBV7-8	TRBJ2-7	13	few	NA	CASRHRAEYEQYF	TGTGCCAGCAGACACCGGGCCGAATACGAGCAGTACTTC
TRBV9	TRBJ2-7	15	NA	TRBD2	CASSVGSSGSYEQYF	TGTGCCAGCAGCGTAGGGTCTAGCGGGAGTTACGAGCAGTACTTC
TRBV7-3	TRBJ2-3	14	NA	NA	CASSLTPSPDTQYF	TGTGCCAGCAGCTTAACACCCAGTCCAGATACGCAGTATTTT
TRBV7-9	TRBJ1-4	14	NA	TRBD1	CASSTGQGREKLFF	TGTGCCAGCAGCACCGGACAGGGTAGAGAAAAACTGTTTTTT
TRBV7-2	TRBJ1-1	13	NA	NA	CASSLGRWPEAFF	TGTGCCAGCAGCTTAGGTAGATGGCCTGAAGCTTTCTTT
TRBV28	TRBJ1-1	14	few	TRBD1	CASSKGGVGTEAFF	TGTGCCAGCAGTAAAGGGGGCGTAGGGACTGAAGCTTTCTTT
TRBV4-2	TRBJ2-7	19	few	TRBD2	CASSRDTPGLPRSSYEQYF	TGTGCCAGCAGCCGCGACACCCCGGGACTACCTAGGAGCTCCTACGAGCAGTACTTC
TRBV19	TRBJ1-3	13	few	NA	CASSMGYGNTIYF	TGTGCCAGTAGTATGGGGTACGGAAACACCATATATTTT
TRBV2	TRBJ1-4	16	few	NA	CASSEFYGMAGEEPFF	TGTGCCAGCAGTGAATTTTATGGGATGGCGGGTGAAGAACCGTTTTTT
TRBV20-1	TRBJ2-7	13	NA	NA	CSASGWDSYEQYF	TGCAGTGCTAGCGGTTGGGACTCCTACGAGCAGTACTTC
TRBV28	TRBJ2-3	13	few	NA	CASSEVLTDTQYF	TGTGCCAGTTCCGAGGTACTCACAGATACGCAGTATTTT
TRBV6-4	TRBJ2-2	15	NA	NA	CASSDSSGNTGELFF	TGTGCCAGCAGTGACTCGTCCGGCAACACCGGGGAGCTGTTTTTT
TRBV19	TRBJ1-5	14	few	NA	CASSSSGNGQPQHF	TGTGCCAGCAGCAGCAGCGGGAACGGGCAGCCCCAGCATTTT
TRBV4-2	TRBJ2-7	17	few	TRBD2	CASSQDHYLAGIYEQYF	TGTGCCAGCAGCCAAGATCATTACCTAGCGGGAATCTACGAGCAGTACTTC
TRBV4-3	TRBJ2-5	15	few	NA	CASSQGVAKQETQYF	TGCGCCAGCAGCCAGGGAGTAGCAAAACAAGAGACCCAGTACTTC
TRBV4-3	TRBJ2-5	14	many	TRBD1	CASSSRTGPWTQYF	TGCGCCAGCAGCTCCCGGACAGGCCCTTGGACCCAGTACTTC
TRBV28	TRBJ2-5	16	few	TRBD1	CASSLMGQGAQKTQYF	TGTGCCAGCAGTTTAATGGGACAGGGGGCTCAGAAGACCCAGTACTTC
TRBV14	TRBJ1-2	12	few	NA	CASSLGTRGYTF	TGTGCCAGCAGCCTAGGGACCAGGGGCTACACCTTC